These 5 T cell receptor beta chains share one sample of origin, sequenced in a study of cytomegalovirus exposure and HLA in healthy donors. This PCR relied on a set of 60 Vbeta primers and 13 Jbeta primers. The table came from immunoSEQ multiplex PCR; TCRdb's copy has only in-frame clones and leaves some out. The table has around 180,000 clones, roughly 80% seen once. Sequencing used PBMCs. The receptors originated from a woman in her fifties or sixties in good health and CMV-seronegative.

The chain combines TRBV14 with TRBJ2-3, with 13 bases identical to TRBD2. The ends lost 4 bases at V and 7 bases at J; junction bases unmatched: 5. The CDR3 totals 15 residues. Germline CDR1 SGHDN, CDR2 FVKESK. CDR3 amino acids: CASSPGLAGRNTQYF. CDR3 DNA sequence: TGTGCCAGCAGCCCGGGACTAGCGGGACGAAATACGCAGTATTTT.

There are a few counts of this clone. The chain employs TRBV9 and TRBJ1-1, with D tentatively TRBD1 (6 bases). Germline V lookup: CDR1 SGDLS, CDR2 YYNGEE. Between the trimmed V and J ends, which lost 0 bases and 1 base, there was a span of 13 bases. This CDR3 has 16 residues. This CDR3 reads CASSVEGEGRNTEAFF. The CDR3 DNA reads as TGTGCCAGCAGCGTAGAGGGGGAGGGTAGGAACACTGAAGCTTTCTTT.

The V gene is TRBV11-2, the J gene TRBJ2-5; TRBD2 matches 15 bases. Germline V gene data show CDR1 as SGHAT and CDR2 as FQNNGV. The CDR3 is made up of 16 amino acids. Unmatched junction bases numbered 1, after V lost 1 base and J lost 4 bases. The CDR3 sequence is CASSLGGLAGGETQYF. For the CDR3, the DNA is TGTGCCAGCAGCTTAGGGGGACTAGCGGGAGGAGAGACCCAGTACTTC.

The chain has TRBV5-1 and TRBJ1-2; D gene unclear. The CDR3 length is 14 residues. V was clipped by 8 bases and J by 1 base, with 15 bases between them. The germline V gene encodes CDR1 SGHRS and CDR2 YFSETQ. CDR3 sequence: CARISGAVNYGYTF. DNA of the CDR3: TGCGCCAGGATCTCGGGAGCCGTTAACTATGGCTACACCTTC. Based on the CDR3 plus reference TRBV5-1 and TRBJ1-2, the full variable domain is KAGVTQTPRYLIKTRGQQVTLSCSPISGHRSVSWYQQTPGQGLQFLFEYFSETQRNKGNFPGRFSGRQFSNSRSEMNVSTLELGDSALYLCARISGAVNYGYTFGSGTRLTVV.

This chain links TRBV7-8 with TRBJ2-5; TRBD2 matches at 8 bases. This CDR3 spans 19 amino acids. Germline V gives CDR1 SGHVS, CDR2 FQNEAQ. V lost 3 bases to trimming and J lost 4 bases; unmatched junction nucleotides: 19. CDR3 amino acids: CASSLAIRLAGGPAETQYF. Written as DNA, the CDR3 is TGTGCCAGCAGCTTGGCAATAAGACTGGCGGGGGGACCAGCAGAGACCCAGTACTTC.